This T cell receptor (beta chain) stems from a study of beta chain features in type 1 diabetes. The wider study: Summed over all samples, the examined sorted cells came to fewer than 120,000,000. General study results and limits: Type 1 diabetes patients had TCRB CDR3s that were shorter (moderately but significantly so) in all four CD4+ subsets. Compared to healthy donors, patients appeared to have naive, central memory and Treg TCRB repertoires that were more alike.

A remark on this clone: What it binds is unknown.

Stem cell-like memory, regulatory, central memory and naive CD4+ cells were sorted via CD45RO/CCR7/CD25/CD127/CD95/CD27. Between the trimmed V and J ends, which lost 2 bases and 7 bases, there was a span of 9 bases. The CDR3 runs to 12 residues. The germline V gene has CDR1 KGHSH and CDR2 LQKENI. The study reverse transcribed the entire isolated RNA, so it sequenced expressed TCRB transcripts. Assay: immunoSEQ multiplex PCR; the TCRdb copy retains only in-frame clones and omits some. There are over 150,000 clones in the sample; approximately 8.4% occur only once, and 0.5% lies in the top ten. Material: central memory CD4+ T cells from blood. The TCR comes from a man aged 18 to 29 with type 1 diabetes. The chain employs TRBV18 and TRBJ2-7; D might be TRBD1 (5 bases). In DNA, the CDR3 is TGTGCCAGCTCACCATTCCAGGGAGAGCAGTACTTC. The encoded protein is CASSPFQGEQYF. Full variable domain (remainder filled in from reference TRBV18 and TRBJ2-7): NAGVMQNPRHLVRRRGQEARLRCSPMKGHSHVYWYRQLPEEGLKFMVYLQKENIIDESGMPKERFSAEFPKEGPSILRIQQVVRGDSAAYFCASSPFQGEQYFGPGTRLTVT.